This entry describes one T cell receptor beta chain. The antigen is unknown. The CDR3 consists of 13 residues. Germline CDR1 SEHNR, CDR2 FQNEAQ (reference sequence). Trimming removed 3 bases from V and 10 bases from J; junction bases left unmatched: 5. Generated by immunoSEQ multiplex PCR, the TCRdb table keeps only in-frame clones and is missing some. The table shows 4,000 to 4,500 clones, with roughly 96% occurring only once. This specimen comes from a study of blood T cell dynamics during melanoma immunotherapy. General study results and limits: Immune-effector CD8+ cells best matched cell-free DNA CDR3 sequences and were most clonal.

Time point indicated: pre-treatment baseline. Patients had no prior systemic cancer treatment, immunosuppressants or other active cancers. Sequencing was performed on effector memory CD8+ T cells from blood, taken from a patient treated with checkpoint blockade. This receptor was identified in a human donor with melanoma. This chain joins TRBV7-9 and TRBJ2-1, with 8 bases matching TRBD2. The chain's CDR3 is CASSLGTSGEQFF. CDR3 sequence (DNA): TGTGCCAGCAGCTTGGGGACTAGTGGGGAGCAGTTCTTC.